The T cell receptor beta chain described here comes from a study of Ad26.COV2.S vaccination and SARS-CoV-2 variants (dated by TCRdb to the early 2020s). Background for the entire study: Donors in the vaccine arm were drawn from COV1001, a multicentre, randomized, double-blind, placebo-controlled phase I-IIa trial testing Ad26.COV2.S in healthy adults. Ad26.COV2.S was given intramuscularly at 5x10^10 or 1x10^11 viral particles, as a single shot or as two shots 56 days apart. The specificity and breadth of SARS-CoV-2-reactive T cell receptors after Ad26.COV2.S vaccination were assessed by TCRbeta repertoire sequencing. The TCR-sequenced set comprised around 30 samples: approximately 19 Ad26.COV2.S vaccine recipients, 5 placebo recipients and 8 SARS-CoV-2 convalescent individuals. Trial participants were randomized into five groups of five, in which low-dose or high-dose Ad26.COV2.S was given once or twice, or placebo was given on both occasions. Throughout the experiments and outcome assessment, investigators stayed blinded to trial group allocation.

From the cysteine through the phenylalanine, the CDR3 covers 15 amino acids. Only the CDR3 DNA is retained, 45 bases long and in frame from the first base. From a lookup of the germline V gene, CDR1 and CDR2 are SGDLS and YYNGEE. Trimming costs V 0 bases and J 2 bases, and their ends lie 9 bases apart. Results the study describes overall, beyond this receptor: After vaccination, substantial breadth of spike-specific CD8+ and CD4+ T cell responses was reported. Comparable non-spike TCR breadth was observed between vaccine and placebo recipients, consistent with only spike being contained in the vaccine. It was noted by the authors that total T cell responses may have been underestimated by the TCR breadth and depth analyses. The study lacked the statistical power to compare responses across vaccine doses or regimens. Spike-specific TCR breadth was higher in Ad26.COV2.S recipients than in placebo recipients (P = 0.0014).

The label giving this sample's treatment or condition can be read as: roughly 19 received Ad26.COV2.S at low or high dose, single or two shots; roughly 5 received placebo; per-sample allocation not given. Repertoires of vaccine and placebo recipients were sequenced from samples taken on day 63 after the first injection. Between 29 July and 7 August 2020, Cohort 1b enrolled 25 adults aged 18-55 years at one site in Boston, USA. Ad26.COV2.S was a replication-incompetent adenovirus type 26 vector expressing a prefusion-stabilized SARS-CoV-2 spike protein from the original Wuhan strain. The immunoSEQ Assay was used to sequence TCRbeta CDR3 regions. After extraction, genomic DNA underwent amplification by bias-controlled multiplex PCR, followed by high-throughput sequencing. The authors' pipeline ran thus. To quantify the absolute abundance of every unique TCRbeta CDR3 region, sequences were collapsed and filtered. T cell fraction was estimated by normalization of TCRbeta template counts to usable DNA, with usable DNA being measured through amplification of reference genes present in all nucleated cells. Repertoire TCRs were annotated as SARS-CoV-2-specific when V gene, CDR3 amino acid sequence and J gene were exactly matched to a known reactive TCR set. The reference SARS-CoV-2 TCR set was obtained from MIRA and was filtered for enrichment in COVID-19-positive ImmuneCODE repertoires, whereby public or cross-reactive TCRs were removed. Using the MIRA antigens, annotated TCRs were further analysed by specific ORF or by position within an ORF. Depth was the summed frequency of annotated unique rearrangements, while breadth was defined as annotated unique rearrangements over total unique productive rearrangements. Group comparisons of TCR breadth used two-sided Wilcoxon rank-sum tests. Not all clones reach the TCRdb copy of this immuneACCESS table, which keeps in-frame sequences only. Checked studies attribute under half of the gap to unresolved V genes and leave the rest unexplained. V and J calls and clone size are given by that table; D and trimming were obtained from the DNA. In all, the sample holds 400,000 to 500,000 clones, and roughly 89% of those were seen once. The top ten constitute around 2.6% of the sample.

On this clone: The antigen it recognizes is unknown. Per-nucleotide qualities are absent, and no much larger clonotype sits a single base away. Other nucleotide sequences in the sample specify the same CDR3.

The chain was built from TRBV9 and TRBJ2-1; possibly the D gene is TRBD1, per 5 matching bases. The specimen comprised peripheral blood, sampled in a trial of Ad26.COV2.S vaccine versus placebo. This clonotype was sampled from a person aged 18-60 years who received the Ad26.COV2.S COVID-19 vaccine or a placebo. The DNA sequence is TGTGCCAGCAGCGTAGAACCAGGGACCTACAATGAGCAGTTCTTC. Its coded protein is CASSVEPGTYNEQFF.